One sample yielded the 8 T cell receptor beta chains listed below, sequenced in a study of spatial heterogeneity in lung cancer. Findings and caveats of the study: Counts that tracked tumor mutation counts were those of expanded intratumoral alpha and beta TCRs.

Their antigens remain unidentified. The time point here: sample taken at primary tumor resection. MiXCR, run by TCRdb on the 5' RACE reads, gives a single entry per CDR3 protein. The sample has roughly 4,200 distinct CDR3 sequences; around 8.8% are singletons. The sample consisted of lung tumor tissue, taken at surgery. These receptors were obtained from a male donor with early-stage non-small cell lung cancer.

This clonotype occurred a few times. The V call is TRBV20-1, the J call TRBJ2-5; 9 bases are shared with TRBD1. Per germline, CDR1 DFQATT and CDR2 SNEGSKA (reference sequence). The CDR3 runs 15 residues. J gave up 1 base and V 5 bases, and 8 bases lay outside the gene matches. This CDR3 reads CSARPGQGRQETQYF. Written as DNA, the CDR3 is TGCAGTGCTCGCCCCGGACAGGGGCGCCAAGAGACCCAGTACTTC.

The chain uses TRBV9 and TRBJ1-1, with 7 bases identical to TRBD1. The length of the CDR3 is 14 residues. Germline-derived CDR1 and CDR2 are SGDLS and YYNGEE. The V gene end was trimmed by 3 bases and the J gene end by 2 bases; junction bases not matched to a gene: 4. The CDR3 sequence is CASSGGQLNTEAFF. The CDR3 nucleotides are TGTGCCAGCAGCGGGGGACAGCTAAACACTGAAGCTTTCTTT.

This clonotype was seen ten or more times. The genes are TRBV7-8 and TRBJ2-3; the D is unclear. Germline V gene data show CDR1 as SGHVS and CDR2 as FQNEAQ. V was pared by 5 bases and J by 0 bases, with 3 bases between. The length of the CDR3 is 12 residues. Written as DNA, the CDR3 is TGTGCCAGCAGCCTTAGCACAGATACGCAGTATTTT. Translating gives CASSLSTDTQYF.

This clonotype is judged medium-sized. CDR3 amino acids: CASSRGKPSEAFF. DNA of the CDR3: TGTGCCAGCAGCCGGGGTAAACCCAGTGAAGCTTTCTTT. The rearrangement joins TRBV6-1 to TRBJ1-1; D is uncertain. Trimming took 6 bases from V and 7 from J, leaving 15 bases between them. CDR1 and CDR2 (germline): MNHNS, SASEGT. The CDR3 is made up of 13 amino acids.

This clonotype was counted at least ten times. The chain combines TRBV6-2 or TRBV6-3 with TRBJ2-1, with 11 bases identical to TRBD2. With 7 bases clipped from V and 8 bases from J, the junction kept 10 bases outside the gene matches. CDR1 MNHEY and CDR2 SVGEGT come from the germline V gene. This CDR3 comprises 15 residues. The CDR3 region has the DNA TGTGCCAGCAATTCGTTAGCGGGGGGGCCTCATGAGCAGTTCTTC. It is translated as CASNSLAGGPHEQFF.

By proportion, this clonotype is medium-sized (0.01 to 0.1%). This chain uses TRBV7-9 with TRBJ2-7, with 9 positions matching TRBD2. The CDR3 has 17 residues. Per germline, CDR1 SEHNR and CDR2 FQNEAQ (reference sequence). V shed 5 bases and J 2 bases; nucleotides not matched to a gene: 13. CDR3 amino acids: CASSPPPGTSRAYEQYF. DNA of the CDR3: TGTGCCAGCAGCCCCCCTCCGGGGACTAGCCGGGCCTACGAGCAGTACTTC.

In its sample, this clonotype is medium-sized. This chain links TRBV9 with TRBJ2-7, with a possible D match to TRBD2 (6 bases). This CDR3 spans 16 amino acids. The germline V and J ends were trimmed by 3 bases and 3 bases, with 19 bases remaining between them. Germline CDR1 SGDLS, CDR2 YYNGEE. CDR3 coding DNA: TGTGCCAGCAGCGCGGGAGTGAAAGGCGGTTACTACGAGCAGTACTTC. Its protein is CASSAGVKGGYYEQYF. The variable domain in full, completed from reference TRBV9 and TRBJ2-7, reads DSGVTQTPKHLITATGQRVTLRCSPRSGDLSVYWYQQSLDQGLQFLIQYYNGEERAKGNILERFSAQQFPDLHSELNLSSLELGDSALYFCASSAGVKGGYYEQYFGPGTRLTVT.

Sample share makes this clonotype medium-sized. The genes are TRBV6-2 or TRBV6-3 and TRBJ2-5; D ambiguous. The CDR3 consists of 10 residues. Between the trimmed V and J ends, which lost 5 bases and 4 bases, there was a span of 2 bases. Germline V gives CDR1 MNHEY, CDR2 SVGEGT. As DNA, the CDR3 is TGTGCCAGCAGTGGAGAGACCCAGTACTTC. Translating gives CASSGETQYF.